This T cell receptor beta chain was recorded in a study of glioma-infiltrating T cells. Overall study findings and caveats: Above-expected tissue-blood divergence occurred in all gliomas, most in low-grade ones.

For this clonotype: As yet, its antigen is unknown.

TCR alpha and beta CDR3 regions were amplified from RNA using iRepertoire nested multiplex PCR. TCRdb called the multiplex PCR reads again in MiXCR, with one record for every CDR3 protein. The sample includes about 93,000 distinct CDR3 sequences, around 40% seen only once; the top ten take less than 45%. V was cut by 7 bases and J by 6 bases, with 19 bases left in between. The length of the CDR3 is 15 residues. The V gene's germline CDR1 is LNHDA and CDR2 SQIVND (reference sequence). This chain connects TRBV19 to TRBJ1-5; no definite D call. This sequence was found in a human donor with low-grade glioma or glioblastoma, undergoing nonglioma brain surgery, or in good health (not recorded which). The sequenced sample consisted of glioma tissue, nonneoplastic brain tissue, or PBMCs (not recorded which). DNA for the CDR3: TGTGCCAGTACTATTTTGATAAGTGACGGTCAGCCCCAGCATTTT. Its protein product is CASTILISDGQPQHF.